This entry lists 24 T cell receptor beta chains sequenced from one sample in a study of blood T cell repertoires in COVID-19. Measured with immunoSEQ multiplex PCR; TCRdb has only the in-frame clones, and not every one. Counted here are approximately 170,000 clones, more than 75% occurring once; the ten biggest clones make up under 3%. Sequenced: peripheral blood. The receptors come from an elderly woman with COVID-19, enrolled during active disease.

This clone occurred a few times. This sequence joins TRBV5-4 and TRBJ1-2; tentative D call: TRBD1 (6 bases). V shed 4 bases and J shed 4 bases, with 14 bases lying between them. The V gene's germline CDR1 is SGHNT and CDR2 YYREEE (reference sequence). CDR3 size: 14 residues. CDR3 sequence: CASSTGGAGYGYTF. In DNA form, the CDR3 reads TGTGCCAGCAGCACCGGGGGGGCTGGCTATGGCTACACCTTC. Drawing the rest from reference TRBV5-4 and TRBJ1-2, the complete variable domain is ETGVTQSPTHLIKTRGQQVTLRCSSQSGHNTVSWYQQALGQGPQFIFQYYREEENGRGNFPPRFSGLQFPNYSSELNVNALELDDSALYLCASSTGGAGYGYTFGSGTRLTVV.

V and J are TRBV27 and TRBJ1-1; D is undetermined. The CDR3 is 14 residues long. Per the germline V gene, CDR1 is MNHEY and CDR2 is SMNVEV (reference sequence). Trimming took 5 bases from V and 5 from J, leaving 15 bases between them. The CDR3 is CASSIARGSTEAFF. The DNA for the CDR3 is TGTGCCAGCAGTATAGCCCGGGGATCGACTGAAGCTTTCTTT.

The V gene is TRBV10-3, the J gene TRBJ2-7; 9 bases are a match to TRBD2. The CDR3 totals 14 residues. V was clipped by 4 bases and J by 3 bases; unmatched bases: 4. Germline CDR1 and CDR2: ENHRY and SYGVKD. CDR3 in DNA: TGTGCCATCAGTGGGAGACTAGCGGACTACGAGCAGTACTTC. Translation gives CAISGRLADYEQYF.

The chain is built from TRBV6-5 and TRBJ1-5; D is undetermined. The CDR3 is 13 amino acids. Looked up from germline, CDR1 is MNHEY and CDR2 is SVGAGI. V lost 8 bases to trimming and J lost 0 bases, with 8 bases between them. DNA for the CDR3: TGTGCCAGCCGCGGGCCTAGCAATCAGCCCCAGCATTTT. Its protein product is CASRGPSNQPQHF.

A word on this clone: The same CDR3 is also encoded by other DNA sequences in this sample. The chain joins TRBV12-3 or TRBV12-4 to TRBJ1-2, with 8 bases aligning to TRBD1. V lost 5 bases, J lost 4 bases, and 3 bases stayed unmatched. The CDR3 has 13 residues. In DNA form, the CDR3 reads TGTGCCAGCAGTAAAACAGGGGGCTATGGCTACACCTTC. Translation gives CASSKTGGYGYTF.

The chain links TRBV5-4 to TRBJ2-1, with 8 bases lining up with TRBD1. The trim removed 6 bases at V and 7 bases at J, leaving 15 bases unmatched. The CDR3 has 16 residues. CDR1 SGHNT and CDR2 YYREEE come from the germline V gene (reference sequence). The CDR3, as DNA: TGTGCCAGCAATCTTGCTGGACAGGGAATTGGGAATGAGCAGTTCTTC. Its protein is CASNLAGQGIGNEQFF.

The chain employs TRBV10-1 and TRBJ1-1; 9 bases fit TRBD1. The CDR3 runs to 19 residues. CDR1 and CDR2 (germline): WNHNN, SYGVQD (reference sequence). Written as DNA, the CDR3 is TGCGCTTCGGCGGCCCCGGGACAGGGAAAGCCTTATGTGAACACTGAAGCTTTCTTT. This encodes CASAAPGQGKPYVNTEAFF.

The chain carries TRBV6-6 and TRBJ2-1; no clear D gene. Germline loops: CDR1 MNHNY, CDR2 SVGAGI (reference sequence). V lost 0 bases, J lost 6 bases, and 6 bases lay in between. The CDR3 contains 13 residues. The CDR3 sequence is CASSYSRTNEQFF. The DNA of the CDR3 is TGTGCCAGCAGTTACTCGCGAACCAATGAGCAGTTCTTC.

The chain recombines TRBV25-1 with TRBJ2-1; D unresolved. Germline-derived CDR1 and CDR2 are MGHDK and SYGVNS. V was trimmed by 4 bases and J by 7 bases, leaving 14 bases between them. The CDR3 totals 14 residues. This CDR3 is CASSAMSTENEQFF. For the CDR3, the DNA is TGTGCCAGCAGTGCTATGTCCACGGAGAATGAGCAGTTCTTC.

CDR3 in amino acids: CASSQDQRTIHEQYF. For the CDR3, the DNA is TGCGCCAGCAGCCAAGATCAGAGGACAATCCACGAGCAGTACTTC. The chain joins TRBV4-1 to TRBJ2-7; TRBD1 is a possible D gene (5 bases). CDR1 and CDR2 (germline): MGHRA, YSYEKL. This CDR3 has 15 residues. V lost 0 bases and J lost 5, with 14 bases in between.

The chain combines TRBV7-3 with TRBJ2-1, with a weak D call TRBD2 (6 bases). The germline V gene encodes CDR1 SGHTA and CDR2 FQGTGA. CDR3 length: 15 residues. Trimming stripped 3 bases from V and 6 bases from J, with 15 bases between. The CDR3 sequence is CASSFWGDAVNEQFF. CDR3 DNA: TGTGCCAGCAGCTTCTGGGGGGACGCCGTCAATGAGCAGTTCTTC.

The rearrangement uses TRBV12-5 and TRBJ2-1, with TRBD2 matching 7 bases. Germline V gene sequence: CDR1 LGHNT, CDR2 FRNRAP. With V trimmed by 2 bases and J by 2 bases, 3 bases remained unmatched. The CDR3 length is 15 residues. The CDR3 DNA reads TGTGCTAGTGGTTTGTCGGGAGGCGCCTACAATGAGCAGTTCTTC. It specifies CASGLSGGAYNEQFF.

The CDR3 sequence is CASMGQARNGYTF. The CDR3 nucleotides are TGTGCCAGCATGGGACAGGCCCGGAATGGCTACACCTTC. The chain is built from TRBV19 and TRBJ1-2; TRBD1 matches at 8 bases. The CDR3 has 13 residues. J gave up 6 bases and V 9 bases, and 9 bases lay outside the gene matches. Germline V lookup: CDR1 LNHDA, CDR2 SQIVND (reference sequence). Complete variable domain (other parts from reference TRBV19 and TRBJ1-2): DGGITQSPKYLFRKEGQNVTLSCEQNLNHDAMYWYRQDPGQGLRLIYYSQIVNDFQKGDIAEGYSVSREKKESFPLTVTSAQKNPTAFYLCASMGQARNGYTFGSGTRLTVV.

The sample holds a few counts of this clone. The gene calls are TRBV14 and TRBJ1-1; 11 bases are shared with TRBD1. The CDR3 is made up of 16 amino acids. V trimming: 4 bases; J trimming: 4 bases; junction bases outside the gene matches: 8. The germline V gene has CDR1 SGHDN and CDR2 FVKESK. Here the CDR3 reads CASSPRTGGQSTEAFF. In DNA form, the CDR3 reads TGTGCCAGCAGCCCTAGGACAGGGGGCCAGAGCACTGAAGCTTTCTTT.

The genes are TRBV5-1 and TRBJ2-1; TRBD2 aligns across 16 bases. The length of the CDR3 is 17 residues. The germline V gene encodes CDR1 SGHRS and CDR2 YFSETQ. The trim removed 4 bases at V and 2 bases at J, leaving 3 bases unmatched. CDR3 loop: CASSGGLAGGPYNEQFF. CDR3 DNA sequence: TGCGCCAGCAGCGGGGGACTAGCGGGAGGGCCCTACAATGAGCAGTTCTTC.

J is TRBJ1-5 and V is TRBV19; TRBD1 is a possible D gene (5 bases). Between the trimmed V and J ends, which lost 7 bases and 4 bases, there was a span of 20 bases. This CDR3 region has 16 residues. Germline V lookup: CDR1 LNHDA, CDR2 SQIVND (reference sequence). CDR3 nucleotide sequence: TGTGCCAGTACCGAGCGACAGAGCTTATCGAATCAGCCCCAGCATTTT. Protein sequence: CASTERQSLSNQPQHF.

The rearrangement links TRBV6-2 or TRBV6-3 to TRBJ2-1; 8 positions agree with TRBD2. CDR1 and CDR2 from the germline V gene are MNHEY and SVGEGT. Trimming at V came to 2 bases and at J to 6 bases, leaving 9 bases not matched to a gene. The CDR3 covers 16 residues. In DNA, the CDR3 is TGTGCCAGCAGTTACGGCGGGACTAGGGTCCGCAATGAGCAGTTCTTC. It specifies CASSYGGTRVRNEQFF.

The chain uses TRBV5-1 and TRBJ2-5, with D hard to call. The ends were cut back, 0 bases at V and 1 base at J, with 7 bases in the middle. Germline V gene sequence: CDR1 SGHRS, CDR2 YFSETQ. This CDR3 spans 14 amino acids. The CDR3 nucleotides read TGCGCCAGCAGCTTGGCCGCAGGCCAAGAGACCCAGTACTTC. Translating it yields CASSLAAGQETQYF.

The rearrangement links TRBV11-2 to TRBJ2-1, with 7 nucleotides matching TRBD2. Germline V gene lookup returns CDR1 SGHAT and CDR2 FQNNGV. The CDR3 runs to 16 residues. Trimming cost V 3 bases and J 4 bases; bases outside gene matches: 9. Here the CDR3 DNA reads TGTGCCAGCAGCTTGGGTTCTGCGGGAGTGTACAATGAGCAGTTCTTC. It yields the protein CASSLGSAGVYNEQFF. Looking up the rest from reference TRBV11-2 and TRBJ2-1 gives the full variable domain: EAGVAQSPRYKIIEKRQSVAFWCNPISGHATLYWYQQILGQGPKLLIQFQNNGVVDDSQLPKDRFSAERLKGVDSTLKIQPAKLEDSAVYLCASSLGSAGVYNEQFFGPGTRLTVL.

The rearrangement uses TRBV7-9 and TRBJ2-5, with 12 bases identical to TRBD2. V lost 0 bases to trimming and J lost 4 bases; unmatched junction nucleotides: 3. This CDR3 has 16 amino acids. Per germline, CDR1 SEHNR and CDR2 FQNEAQ (reference sequence). This chain's CDR3 is CASSLAAGLAGETQYF. The CDR3, as DNA: TGTGCCAGCAGCTTAGCCGCGGGACTAGCGGGAGAGACCCAGTACTTC.

Notes on this clone: This specimen includes other DNA sequences encoding the same CDR3. This chain connects TRBV5-1 to TRBJ1-1; 7 bases are a match to TRBD1. The CDR3 has 15 amino acids. The junction had 3 bases not matched to a gene; V was cut back by 0 bases and J by 1 base. In germline, CDR1 is SGHRS, CDR2 YFSETQ. The CDR3 DNA reads as TGCGCCAGCAGCTTGGGCGCAGGGGGGAACACTGAAGCTTTCTTT. This gives the protein CASSLGAGGNTEAFF.

V usage is TRBV15 and J usage is TRBJ1-4, with TRBD1 identical over 10 bases. V lost 5 bases and J lost 9; bases outside the gene matches: 9. The CDR3 spans 15 residues. Germline-derived CDR1 and CDR2 are LNHNV and YYDKDF (reference sequence). The CDR3 sequence is CATSGGDRGMQKLFF. The CDR3 DNA reads as TGTGCCACCAGCGGAGGGGACAGGGGAATGCAAAAACTGTTTTTT.

This chain joins TRBV11-1 and TRBJ2-5, with D tentatively TRBD1 (5 bases). CDR3 length equals 14 residues. In germline, CDR1 is SGHAT, CDR2 FQDESV (reference sequence). The V gene lost 5 bases and the J gene lost 3 bases, with 13 bases spanning the gap. This CDR3 reads CASSPRVGEETQYF. The DNA of the CDR3 is TGTGCCAGCAGCCCCAGGGTAGGGGAAGAGACCCAGTACTTC.

The rearrangement links TRBV28 to TRBJ1-6; 9 nucleotides match TRBD1. This CDR3 is built from 15 residues. From germline, CDR1 is MDHEN and CDR2 SYDVKM. V trimming: 6 bases; J trimming: 7 bases; junction bases outside the gene matches: 7. In DNA form, the CDR3 reads TGTGCCAGCAGAGTACCACAGGGGGCCAATTCACCCCTCCACTTT. Its protein product is CASRVPQGANSPLHF.